Listed below are T cell receptor beta chains from one sample, sequenced in a study of Graves' ophthalmopathy and Graves' hyperthyroidism. TCRdb recomputed calls from the multiplex PCR reads with MiXCR, one row per CDR3 protein. The profile shows more than 300,000 distinct CDR3 sequences, about 18% of them singletons. The specimen sequenced was peripheral blood. The receptors derive from an adult woman with stable Graves' hyperthyroidism. Both conserved end residues are part of each CDR3.

CDR3 length	V gene	J gene	CDR3 protein
14	TRBV6-1	TRBJ2-5	CASRSGGRGETQYF
14	TRBV7-9	TRBJ2-7	CASSWTRSSYEQYF
16	TRBV4-1	TRBJ2-7	CASSQDTSGRDWEQYF
16	TRBV7-2	TRBJ2-5	CASSLTSGGFQETQYF
18	TRBV11-1	TRBJ1-3	CASTVTVGQKGTGNTIYF
13	TRBV24-1	TRBJ2-2	CATKPGLTGELFF
12	TRBV30	TRBJ1-2	CAWNQVDYGYTF
15	TRBV12-3/TRBV12-4	TRBJ2-2	CASSPRTSDTGELFF
14	TRBV28	TRBJ2-5	CASNGDLKQETQCF
13	TRBV14	TRBJ2-5	CASSNTFGETQYF
15	TRBV11-2	TRBJ2-7	CASSMASGRAYEQYF
16	TRBV6-5	TRBJ1-5	CASSFRGELGNQPQHF
16	TRBV2	TRBJ2-5	CASSSPRTDSRETQYF
13	TRBV6-1	TRBJ1-6	CASSEARDSPLHF
17	TRBV15	TRBJ2-5	CATSRDGTGDGRETQYF
15	TRBV30	TRBJ1-3	CAWSVRRYLGNTIYF
16	TRBV20-1	TRBJ2-7	CSARSPTLAGGHGQYF
14	TRBV28	TRBJ1-2	CASVRGGANYGYTF
14	TRBV5-1	TRBJ2-5	CASRLGTAQETQYF
14	TRBV2	TRBJ1-1	CADGAGTGNTEAFF
11	TRBV10-2	TRBJ2-7	CASKAGIEQYF
15	TRBV2	TRBJ2-4	CASSAGTSGLTIKYF
15	TRBV9	TRBJ1-3	CASSQWGNSGNTIYF
14	TRBV5-1	TRBJ1-1	CASSWTLEGSEAFF
16	TRBV2	TRBJ2-2	CASSAGGGRQAGELFF
16	TRBV7-2	TRBJ2-7	CASSLAFSGRAYEQYF
15	TRBV2	TRBJ1-2	CASNGIQGAAYGYTF
12	TRBV5-5	TRBJ1-5	CASSVEGKPQHF
14	TRBV20-1	TRBJ2-7	CSAQRFGSDYEQYF
14	TRBV6-5	TRBJ1-5	CASRPGRSNQPQHF
18	TRBV5-1	TRBJ1-1	CASSLEPGQGALGTEAFF
16	TRBV29-1	TRBJ2-2	CSVVVWTGPNTGELFF
13	TRBV7-2	TRBJ2-7	CASSLSREAERYF
13	TRBV12-3/TRBV12-4	TRBJ1-5	CASTDREDQPQHF
17	TRBV6-6	TRBJ2-7	CASSYNGLAGGGYEQYF
12	TRBV27	TRBJ2-7	CASSIVQGEQYF
13	TRBV12-3/TRBV12-4	TRBJ1-5	CASRERGNQPQHF
14	TRBV15	TRBJ1-6	CATTRDRDNSPLHF
15	TRBV7-9	TRBJ1-1	CASSRSGGLLFEAFF
16	TRBV7-8	TRBJ2-7	CASSLARAEGSYEQYF
17	TRBV19	TRBJ1-2	CASSDPRQEAGIYGYTF
14	TRBV12-3/TRBV12-4	TRBJ1-2	CASSRDRGLGGYTF
12	TRBV20-1	TRBJ1-1	CSASPDSYEAFF
16	TRBV27	TRBJ2-1	CASSLSSGTARHEQFF
15	TRBV18	TRBJ2-7	CASSPYGVSSYEQYF
14	TRBV6-1	TRBJ1-5	CACSQGGGNQPQHF
15	TRBV6-1	TRBJ2-3	CASSGGTGWADTQYF
12	TRBV20-1	TRBJ2-7	CSATDGHYEQYF
16	TRBV6-2/TRBV6-3	TRBJ1-2	CASSLLGTEPPYGYTF
14	TRBV2	TRBJ2-2	CASKRQENTGELFF
15	TRBV7-6	TRBJ2-7	CASSGASGDAYEQYF
16	TRBV20-1	TRBJ1-6	CSARGYRTVVNSPLHF
13	TRBV6-1	TRBJ2-7	CASRTANRDEQYF
14	TRBV4-1	TRBJ1-2	CASSQAGWVYGYTF